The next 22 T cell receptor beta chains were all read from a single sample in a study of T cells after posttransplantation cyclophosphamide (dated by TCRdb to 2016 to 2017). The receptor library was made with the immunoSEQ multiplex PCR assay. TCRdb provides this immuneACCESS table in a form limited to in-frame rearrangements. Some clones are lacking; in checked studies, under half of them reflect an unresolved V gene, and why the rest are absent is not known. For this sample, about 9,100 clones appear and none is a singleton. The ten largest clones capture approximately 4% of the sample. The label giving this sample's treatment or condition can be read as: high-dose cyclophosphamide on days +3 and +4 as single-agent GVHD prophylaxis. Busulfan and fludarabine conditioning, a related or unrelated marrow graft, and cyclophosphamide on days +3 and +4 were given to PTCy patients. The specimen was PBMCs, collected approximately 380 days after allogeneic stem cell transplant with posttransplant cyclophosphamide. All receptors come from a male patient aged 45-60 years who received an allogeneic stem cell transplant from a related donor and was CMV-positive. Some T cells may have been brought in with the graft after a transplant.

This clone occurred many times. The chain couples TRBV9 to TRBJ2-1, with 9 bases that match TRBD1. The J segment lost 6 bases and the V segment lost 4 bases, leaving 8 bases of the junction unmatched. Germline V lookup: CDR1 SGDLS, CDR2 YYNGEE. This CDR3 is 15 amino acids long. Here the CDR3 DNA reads TGTGCCAGCAGCCTTAGTGGGACAGGGATCAATGAGCAGTTCTTC. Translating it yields CASSLSGTGINEQFF. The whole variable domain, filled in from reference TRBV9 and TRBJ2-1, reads DSGVTQTPKHLITATGQRVTLRCSPRSGDLSVYWYQQSLDQGLQFLIQYYNGEERAKGNILERFSAQQFPDLHSELNLSSLELGDSALYFCASSLSGTGINEQFFGPGTRLTVL.

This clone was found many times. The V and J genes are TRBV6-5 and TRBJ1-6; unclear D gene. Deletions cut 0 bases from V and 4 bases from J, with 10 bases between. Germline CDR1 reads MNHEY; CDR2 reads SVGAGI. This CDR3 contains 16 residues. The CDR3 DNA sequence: TGTGCCAGCAGTTACTCGTTTTCCCATTATAATTCACCCCTCCACTTT. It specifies CASSYSFSHYNSPLHF.

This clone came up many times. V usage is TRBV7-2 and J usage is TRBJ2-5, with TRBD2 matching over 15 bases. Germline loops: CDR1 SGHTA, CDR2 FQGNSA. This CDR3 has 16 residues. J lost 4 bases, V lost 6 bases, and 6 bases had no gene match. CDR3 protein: CASRRTSGGASETQYF. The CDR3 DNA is TGTGCCAGCAGAAGGACTAGCGGGGGGGCGTCAGAGACCCAGTACTTC. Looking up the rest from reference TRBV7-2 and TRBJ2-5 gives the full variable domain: GAGVSQSPSNKVTEKGKDVELRCDPISGHTALYWYRQSLGQGLEFLIYFQGNSAPDKSGLPSDRFSAERTGGSVSTLTIQRTQQEDSAVYLCASRRTSGGASETQYFGPGTRLLVL.

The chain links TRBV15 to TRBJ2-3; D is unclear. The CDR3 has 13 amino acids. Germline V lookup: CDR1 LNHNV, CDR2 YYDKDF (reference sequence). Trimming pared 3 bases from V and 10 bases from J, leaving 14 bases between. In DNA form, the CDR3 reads TGTGCCACCAGCAGCGGTCTGGTAAATGCGCAGTATTTT. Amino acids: CATSSGLVNAQYF.

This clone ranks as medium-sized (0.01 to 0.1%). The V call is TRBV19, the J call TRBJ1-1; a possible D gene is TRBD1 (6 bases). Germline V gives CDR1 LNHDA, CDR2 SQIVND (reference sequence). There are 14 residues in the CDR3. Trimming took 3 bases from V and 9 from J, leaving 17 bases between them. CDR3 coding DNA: TGTGCCAGTAGTATGGCAACAGGACAGACTAAAGCTTTCTTT. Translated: CASSMATGQTKAFF.

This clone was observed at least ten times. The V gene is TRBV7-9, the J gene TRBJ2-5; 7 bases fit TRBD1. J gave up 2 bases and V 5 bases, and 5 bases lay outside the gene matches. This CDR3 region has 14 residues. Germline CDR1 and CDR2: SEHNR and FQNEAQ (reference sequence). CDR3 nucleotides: TGTGCCAGCAGCCGGGACAGCGTTCAAGAGACCCAGTACTTC. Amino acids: CASSRDSVQETQYF. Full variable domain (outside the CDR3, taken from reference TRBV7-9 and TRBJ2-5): DTGVSQNPRHKITKRGQNVTFRCDPISEHNRLYWYRQTLGQGPEFLTYFQNEAQLEKSRLLSDRFSAERPKGSFSTLEIQRTEQGDSAMYLCASSRDSVQETQYFGPGTRLLVL.

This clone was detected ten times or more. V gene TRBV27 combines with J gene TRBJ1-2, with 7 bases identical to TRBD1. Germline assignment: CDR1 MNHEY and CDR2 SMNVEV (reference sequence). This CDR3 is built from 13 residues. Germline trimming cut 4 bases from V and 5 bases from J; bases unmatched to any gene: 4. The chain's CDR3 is CASSSRDRYGYTF. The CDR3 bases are TGTGCCAGCAGTTCGAGGGACAGATATGGCTACACCTTC.

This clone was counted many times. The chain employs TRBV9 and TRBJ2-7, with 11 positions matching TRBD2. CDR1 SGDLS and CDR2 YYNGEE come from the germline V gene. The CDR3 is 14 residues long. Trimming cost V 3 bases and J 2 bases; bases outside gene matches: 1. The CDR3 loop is CASSAGLAAYEQYF. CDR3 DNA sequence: TGTGCCAGCAGCGCGGGACTAGCGGCCTACGAGCAGTACTTC.

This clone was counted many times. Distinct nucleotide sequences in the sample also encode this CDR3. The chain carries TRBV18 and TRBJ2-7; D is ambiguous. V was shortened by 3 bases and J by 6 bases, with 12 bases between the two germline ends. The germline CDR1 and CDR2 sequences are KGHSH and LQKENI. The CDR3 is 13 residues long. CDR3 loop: CASSPFGRPEQYF. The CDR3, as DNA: TGTGCCAGCTCACCCTTTGGCCGCCCCGAGCAGTACTTC.

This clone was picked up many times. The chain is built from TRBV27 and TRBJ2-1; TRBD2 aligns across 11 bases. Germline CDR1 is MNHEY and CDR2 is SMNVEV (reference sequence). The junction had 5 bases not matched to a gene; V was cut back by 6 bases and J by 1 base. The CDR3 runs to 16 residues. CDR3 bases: TGTGCCAGCAGCTCCACTAGCGGGAGATCCTACAATGAGCAGTTCTTC. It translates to CASSSTSGRSYNEQFF.

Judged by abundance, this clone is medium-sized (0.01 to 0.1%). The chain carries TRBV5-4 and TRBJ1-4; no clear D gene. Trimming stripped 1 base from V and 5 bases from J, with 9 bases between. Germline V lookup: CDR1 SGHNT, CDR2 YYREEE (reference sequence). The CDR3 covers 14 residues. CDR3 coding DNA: TGTGCCAGCAGCTTGCCTCCGGGGAATGAAAAACTGTTTTTT. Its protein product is CASSLPPGNEKLFF.

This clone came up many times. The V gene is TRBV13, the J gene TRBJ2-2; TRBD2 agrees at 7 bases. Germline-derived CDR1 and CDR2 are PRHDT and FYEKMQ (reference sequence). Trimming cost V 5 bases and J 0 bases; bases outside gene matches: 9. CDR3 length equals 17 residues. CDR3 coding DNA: TGTGCCAGCAGCCCATACAGCGGGGCCGCGAACACCGGGGAGCTGTTTTTT. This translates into CASSPYSGAANTGELFF.

The DNA of the CDR3 is TGTGCCGTACCGGGACAGGGGATCGGGACCCAGTACTTC. It encodes CAVPGQGIGTQYF. The chain links TRBV11-2 to TRBJ2-5; 10 bases fit TRBD1. Germline CDR1 SGHAT, CDR2 FQNNGV. This CDR3 is 13 amino acids long. The trim removed 11 bases at V and 7 bases at J, leaving 10 bases unmatched.

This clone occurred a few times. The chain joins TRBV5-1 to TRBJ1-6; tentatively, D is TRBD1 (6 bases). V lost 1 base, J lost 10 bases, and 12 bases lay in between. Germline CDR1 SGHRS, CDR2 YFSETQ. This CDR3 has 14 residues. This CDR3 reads CASSLNPGDSPLHF. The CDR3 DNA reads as TGCGCCAGCAGCTTGAACCCAGGGGACTCACCCCTCCACTTT.

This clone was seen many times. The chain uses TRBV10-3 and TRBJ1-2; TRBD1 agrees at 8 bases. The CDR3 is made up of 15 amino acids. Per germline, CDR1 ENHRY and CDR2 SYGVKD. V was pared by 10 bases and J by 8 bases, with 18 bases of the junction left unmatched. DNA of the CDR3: TGTGCCACCCAGCTCAATAAGGCACAGGGGGGCGGCTACACCTTC. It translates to CATQLNKAQGGGYTF.

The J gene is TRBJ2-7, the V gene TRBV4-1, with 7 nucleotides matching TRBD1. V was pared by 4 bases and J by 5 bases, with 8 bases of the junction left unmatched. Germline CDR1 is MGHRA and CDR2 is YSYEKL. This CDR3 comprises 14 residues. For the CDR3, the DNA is TGCGCCAGCAGCCGATTGACAGGGTTGAACGAGCAGTACTTC. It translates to CASSRLTGLNEQYF.

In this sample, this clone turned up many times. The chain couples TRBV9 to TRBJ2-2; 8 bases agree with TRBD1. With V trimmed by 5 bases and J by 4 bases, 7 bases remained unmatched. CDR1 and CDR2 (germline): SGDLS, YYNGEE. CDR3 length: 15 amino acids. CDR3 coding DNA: TGTGCCAGCAGTTACACAGGGGGGAGCACCGGGGAGCTGTTTTTT. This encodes CASSYTGGSTGELFF. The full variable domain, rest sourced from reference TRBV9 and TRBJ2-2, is DSGVTQTPKHLITATGQRVTLRCSPRSGDLSVYWYQQSLDQGLQFLIQYYNGEERAKGNILERFSAQQFPDLHSELNLSSLELGDSALYFCASSYTGGSTGELFFGEGSRLTVL.

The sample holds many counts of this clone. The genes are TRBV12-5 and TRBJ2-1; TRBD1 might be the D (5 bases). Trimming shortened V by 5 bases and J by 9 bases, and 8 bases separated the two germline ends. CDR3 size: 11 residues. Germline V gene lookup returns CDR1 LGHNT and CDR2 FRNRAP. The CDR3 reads CASGQGGEQFF. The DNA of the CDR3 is TGTGCTAGTGGTCAGGGCGGTGAGCAGTTCTTC. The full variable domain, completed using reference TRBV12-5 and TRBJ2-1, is DARVTQTPRHKVTEMGQEVTMRCQPILGHNTVFWYRQTMMQGLELLAYFRNRAPLDDSGMPKDRFSAEMPDATLATLKIQPSEPRDSAVYFCASGQGGEQFFGPGTRLTVL.

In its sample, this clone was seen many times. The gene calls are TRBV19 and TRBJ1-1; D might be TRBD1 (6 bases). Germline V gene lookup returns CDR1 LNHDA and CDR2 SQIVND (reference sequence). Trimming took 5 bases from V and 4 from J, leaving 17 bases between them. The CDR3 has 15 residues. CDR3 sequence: CASSPARPRGTEAFF. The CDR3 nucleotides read TGTGCCAGTAGTCCCGCCCGCCCCAGGGGCACTGAAGCTTTCTTT.

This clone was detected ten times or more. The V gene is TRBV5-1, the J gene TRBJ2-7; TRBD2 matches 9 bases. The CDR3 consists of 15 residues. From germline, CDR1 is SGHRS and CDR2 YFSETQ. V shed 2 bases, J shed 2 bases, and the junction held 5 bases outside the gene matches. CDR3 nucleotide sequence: TGCGCCAGCAGCTTTTTGACTAGCGGAACCTACGAGCAGTACTTC. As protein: CASSFLTSGTYEQYF.

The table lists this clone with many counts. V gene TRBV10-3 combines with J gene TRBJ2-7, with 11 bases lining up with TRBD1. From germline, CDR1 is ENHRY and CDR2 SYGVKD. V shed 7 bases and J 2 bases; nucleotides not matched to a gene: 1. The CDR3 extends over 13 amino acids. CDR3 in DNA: TGTGCCATCAAGGGACAGGGGGCCTACGAGCAGTACTTC. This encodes CAIKGQGAYEQYF.

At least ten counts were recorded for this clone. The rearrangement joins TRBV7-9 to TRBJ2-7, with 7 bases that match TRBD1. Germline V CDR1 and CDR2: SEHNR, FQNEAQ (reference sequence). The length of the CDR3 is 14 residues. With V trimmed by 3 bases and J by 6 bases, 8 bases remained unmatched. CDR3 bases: TGTGCCAGCAGCTTTACGACAGGGCCGAGCGAGCAGTACTTC. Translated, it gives CASSFTTGPSEQYF. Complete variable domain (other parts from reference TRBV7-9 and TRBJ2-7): DTGVSQNPRHKITKRGQNVTFRCDPISEHNRLYWYRQTLGQGPEFLTYFQNEAQLEKSRLLSDRFSAERPKGSFSTLEIQRTEQGDSAMYLCASSFTTGPSEQYFGPGTRLTVT.